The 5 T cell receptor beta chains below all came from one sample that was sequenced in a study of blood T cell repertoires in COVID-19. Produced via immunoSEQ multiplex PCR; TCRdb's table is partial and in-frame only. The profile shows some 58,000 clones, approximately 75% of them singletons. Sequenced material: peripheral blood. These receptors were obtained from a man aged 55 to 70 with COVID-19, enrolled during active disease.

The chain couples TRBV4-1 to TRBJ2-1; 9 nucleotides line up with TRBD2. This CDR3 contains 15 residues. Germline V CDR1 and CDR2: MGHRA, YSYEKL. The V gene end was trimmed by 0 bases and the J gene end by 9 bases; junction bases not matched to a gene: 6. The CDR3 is CASSQEAGGLSEQFF. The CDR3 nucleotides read TGCGCCAGCAGCCAAGAGGCGGGAGGGTTGTCTGAGCAGTTCTTC.

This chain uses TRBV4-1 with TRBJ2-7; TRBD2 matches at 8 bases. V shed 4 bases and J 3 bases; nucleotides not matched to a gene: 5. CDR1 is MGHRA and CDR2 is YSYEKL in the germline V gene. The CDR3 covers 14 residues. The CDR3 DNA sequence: TGCGCCAGCAGCCTGACCGGGACTAGCTACGAGCAGTACTTC. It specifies CASSLTGTSYEQYF.

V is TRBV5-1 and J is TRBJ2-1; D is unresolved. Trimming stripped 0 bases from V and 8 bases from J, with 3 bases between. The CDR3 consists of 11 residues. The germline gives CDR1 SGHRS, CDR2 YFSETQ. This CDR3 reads CASSLVDEQFF. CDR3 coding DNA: TGCGCCAGCAGCTTGGTAGATGAGCAGTTCTTC. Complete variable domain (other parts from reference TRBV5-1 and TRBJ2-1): KAGVTQTPRYLIKTRGQQVTLSCSPISGHRSVSWYQQTPGQGLQFLFEYFSETQRNKGNFPGRFSGRQFSNSRSEMNVSTLELGDSALYLCASSLVDEQFFGPGTRLTVL.

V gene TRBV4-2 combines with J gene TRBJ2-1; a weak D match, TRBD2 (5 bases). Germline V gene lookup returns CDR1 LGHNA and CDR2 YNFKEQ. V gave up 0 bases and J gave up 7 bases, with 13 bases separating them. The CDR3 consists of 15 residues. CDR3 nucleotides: TGTGCCAGCAGCCAAGAAGTCGGGGTCGTGAATGAGCAGTTCTTC. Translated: CASSQEVGVVNEQFF.

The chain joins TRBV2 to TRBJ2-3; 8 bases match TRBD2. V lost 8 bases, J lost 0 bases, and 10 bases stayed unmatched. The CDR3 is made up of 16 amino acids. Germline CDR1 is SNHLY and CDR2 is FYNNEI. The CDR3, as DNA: TGTGCCAGCGAAGCATATAGCGGGGTTAGCACAGATACGCAGTATTTT. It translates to CASEAYSGVSTDTQYF.